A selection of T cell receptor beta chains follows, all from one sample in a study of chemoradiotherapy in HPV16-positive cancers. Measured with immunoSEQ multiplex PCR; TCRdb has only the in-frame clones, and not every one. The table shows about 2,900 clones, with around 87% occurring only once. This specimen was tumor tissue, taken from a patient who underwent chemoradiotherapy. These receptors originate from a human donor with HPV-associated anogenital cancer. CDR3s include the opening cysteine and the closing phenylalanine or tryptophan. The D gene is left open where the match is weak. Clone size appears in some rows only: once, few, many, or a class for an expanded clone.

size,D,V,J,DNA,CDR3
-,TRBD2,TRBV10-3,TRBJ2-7,TGTGCCATCAGTGGCGGGGAGCGGGACTACGAGCAGTACTTC,CAISGGERDYEQYF
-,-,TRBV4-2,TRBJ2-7,TGTGCCAGCAGCCAAGATGTGGGCGGGGCCTACGAGCAGTACTTC,CASSQDVGGAYEQYF
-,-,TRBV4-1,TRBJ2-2,TGCGCCAGCAGCCAATGGGATTTTTCGAACACCGGGGAGCTGTTTTTT,CASSQWDFSNTGELFF
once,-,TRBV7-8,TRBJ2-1,TGTGCCAGCAGCGCACAGAACTCAGGACGCTCCTACAATGAGCAGTTCTTC,CASSAQNSGRSYNEQFF
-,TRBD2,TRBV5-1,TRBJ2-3,TGCGCCAGCAGCTTGGGAAGTAGCGGGAATATCGCAGATACGCAGTATTTT,CASSLGSSGNIADTQYF
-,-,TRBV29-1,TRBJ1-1,TGCAGCGTTGTAGGGGACACTGAAGCTTTCTTT,CSVVGDTEAFF
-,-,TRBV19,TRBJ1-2,TGTGCCAGTAGTATTGGTCCCGTCGGACAAGCCTATGGCTACACCTTC,CASSIGPVGQAYGYTF
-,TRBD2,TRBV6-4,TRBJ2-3,TGTGCCAGCAGTGACGGCGGGGGGGGCACAGATACGCAGTATTTT,CASSDGGGGTDTQYF
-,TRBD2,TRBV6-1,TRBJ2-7,TGTGCCAGCAGTGAAAGGACTAGCGGTTCCTACGAGCAGTACTTC,CASSERTSGSYEQYF
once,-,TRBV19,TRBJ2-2,TGTGCCAGTAGTATGTGGGGGGACACCGGGGAGCTGTTTTTT,CASSMWGDTGELFF
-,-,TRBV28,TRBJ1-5,TGTGCCAGCAGTTTCAGGGTCACTTATCAGCCCCAGCATTTT,CASSFRVTYQPQHF
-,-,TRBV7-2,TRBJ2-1,TGTGCCAGCAGCTCTAGAGCCGGACACTACAATGAGCAGTTCTTC,CASSSRAGHYNEQFF
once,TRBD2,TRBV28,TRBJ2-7,TGTGCCAGCAACTCCAGGGGGACTAGCGCGTACGAGCAGTACTTC,CASNSRGTSAYEQYF
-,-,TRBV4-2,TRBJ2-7,TGTGCCAGCAGCCAAGAGGACACGAGCTCCTACGAGCAGTACTTC,CASSQEDTSSYEQYF
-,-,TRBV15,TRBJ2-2,TGTGCCACCAGCAGAGATTACAGGGAGCTGTTTTTT,CATSRDYRELFF
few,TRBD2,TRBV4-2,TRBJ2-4,TGTGCCAGCAGCCAAACCGGACTGGGACTAATAAACATTCAGTACTTC,CASSQTGLGLINIQYF
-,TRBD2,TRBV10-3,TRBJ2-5,TGTGCCATCAGGCAGCGGGAGCGCGGTCAAGAGACCCAGTACTTC,CAIRQRERGQETQYF
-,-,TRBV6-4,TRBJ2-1,TGTGCCAGCAGTGAGCGACTAGGGTACAATGAGCAGTTCTTC,CASSERLGYNEQFF
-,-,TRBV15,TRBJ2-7,TGTGCCACCAGCAGAGATGTGGGCACAGGGAGCGACGAGCAGTACTTC,CATSRDVGTGSDEQYF
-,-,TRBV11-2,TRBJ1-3,TGTGCCAGCAGCTTAGAACCTGGAAACACCATATATTTT,CASSLEPGNTIYF
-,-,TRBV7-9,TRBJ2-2,TGTGCCAGCAGTTCCCCAAGCGAGTACACCGGGGAGCTGTTTTTT,CASSSPSEYTGELFF
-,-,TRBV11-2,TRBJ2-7,TGTGCCAGCAGCTTAGAGAGTCAGGGCAGGGCGTACTTC,CASSLESQGRAYF
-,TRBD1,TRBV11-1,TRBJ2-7,TGTGCCAGCAGCCCCAACAGGGGGCGAATCCCCTTCGAGCAGTACTTC,CASSPNRGRIPFEQYF
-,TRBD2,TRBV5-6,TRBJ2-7,TGTGCCAGCAGCAAGCGACTAGCGGGCGCCTACGAGCAGTACTTC,CASSKRLAGAYEQYF
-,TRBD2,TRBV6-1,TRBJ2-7,TGTGCCAGCATCAGTATGCTAGCGGGACTGAACGAGCAGTACTTC,CASISMLAGLNEQYF
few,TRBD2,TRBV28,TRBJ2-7,TGTGCCAGCAGGAGCGGGGGGGCCGCCGAGCAGTACTTC,CASRSGGAAEQYF
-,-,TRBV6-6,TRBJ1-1,TGTGCCAGCAGCAAGGACGTCTACACTGAAGCTTTCTTT,CASSKDVYTEAFF
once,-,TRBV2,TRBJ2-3,TGTGCCAGCGGGGTAGTGGTAGATACGCAGTATTTT,CASGVVVDTQYF
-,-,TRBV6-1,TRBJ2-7,TGTGCCAGCAGTGAACAGGATGGGAAGGGCTCTAACGAGCAGTACTTC,CASSEQDGKGSNEQYF
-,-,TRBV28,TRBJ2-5,TGTGCCAGCAGACCCCGGCTTGAGGGCCCGGGGACCCAGTACTTC,CASRPRLEGPGTQYF
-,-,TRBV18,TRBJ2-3,TGTGCCAGCCGACCGGGCCTCGATGGGGATACGCAGTATTTT,CASRPGLDGDTQYF
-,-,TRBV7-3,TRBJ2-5,TGTGCCAGCAGCTTACAGTACCAAGAGACCCAGTACTTC,CASSLQYQETQYF
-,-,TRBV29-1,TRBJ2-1,TGCAGCGTCACCCCCCAAGGAAATGAGCAGTTCTTC,CSVTPQGNEQFF
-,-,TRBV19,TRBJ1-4,TGTGCCAGTAGTATGCAGGCTAATGAAAAACTGTTTTTT,CASSMQANEKLFF
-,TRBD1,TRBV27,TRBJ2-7,TGTGCCAGCAGCAGACAGGGCTACGAGCAGTACTTC,CASSRQGYEQYF
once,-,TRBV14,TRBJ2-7,TGTGCCAGCAGTGACAGGAGTTTCTCCTACGAGCAGTACTTC,CASSDRSFSYEQYF
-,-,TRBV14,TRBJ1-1,TGTGCCAGCAGAAGAGGGATGATGAACACTGAAGCTTTCTTT,CASRRGMMNTEAFF
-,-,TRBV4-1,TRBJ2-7,TGCGCCAGCAGCCAGGGGACGGATACCTACGAGCAGTACTTC,CASSQGTDTYEQYF
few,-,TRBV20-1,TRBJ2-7,TGCAGTGCTAGAGACATTCAAGTGCAGTACTTC,CSARDIQVQYF
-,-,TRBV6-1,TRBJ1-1,TGTGCCAGCAGTGAACTAATAGGAACTGAAGCTTTCTTT,CASSELIGTEAFF
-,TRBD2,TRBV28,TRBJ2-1,TGTGCCAGCAGTTTAGTAGCGGGGGCGGGATATGAGCAGTTCTTC,CASSLVAGAGYEQFF
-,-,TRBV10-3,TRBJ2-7,TGTGCCATCTCGGACTCCTCCTACGAGCAGTACTTC,CAISDSSYEQYF
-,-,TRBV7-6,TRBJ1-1,TGTGCCAGCAGCCCCCAGAGCATGAACACTGAAGCTTTCTTT,CASSPQSMNTEAFF
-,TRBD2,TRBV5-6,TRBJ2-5,TGTGCCAGCAGCTTACTAGCGGGGGGCCCTGAGACCCAGTACTTC,CASSLLAGGPETQYF
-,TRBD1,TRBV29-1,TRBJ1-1,TGCAGCGTTTGGACAGGGGGTTCGGCTGAAGCTTTCTTT,CSVWTGGSAEAFF